These T cell receptor beta chains were read from a single sample in a study of cytomegalovirus exposure and HLA in healthy donors. Libraries were prepared by immunoSEQ multiplex PCR; TCRdb keeps only in-frame clonotypes and omits some of them. The table shows some 90,000 clones, with over 75% occurring only once. Material: PBMCs. These receptors were collected from a female donor in good health and CMV-seronegative. Each CDR3 is given with its conserved first and last residue. Each record gives: clone size, D gene, V gene, J gene, CDR3 protein, CDR3 DNA. A D gene is named only where the DNA matches it firmly. A clone size is listed for some rows: how often the clone was seen (once, few, many), or a class if it is expanded.

.	.	TRBV7-8	TRBJ2-7	CASSLAQLPYEQYF	TGTGCCAGCAGCTTAGCACAGCTGCCCTACGAGCAGTACTTC
.	.	TRBV20-1	TRBJ2-7	CSARGGYEQYF	TGCAGTGCTAGAGGAGGCTACGAGCAGTACTTC
.	TRBD2	TRBV5-1	TRBJ2-2	CASSLGTSGTGELFF	TGCGCCAGCAGCTTGGGCACTAGCGGCACCGGGGAGCTGTTTTTT
few	.	TRBV21-1	TRBJ1-5	CASSKKDSLYSNQPQHF	TGTGCCAGCAGCAAGAAAGACAGCCTATATAGCAATCAGCCCCAGCATTTT
.	.	TRBV7-2	TRBJ2-3	CASSLDLSHPQDTQYF	TGTGCCAGCAGCTTAGACTTAAGTCATCCTCAAGATACGCAGTATTTT
once	.	TRBV7-8	TRBJ2-7	CASSPRTGYEQYF	TGTGCCAGCAGCCCCCGGACTGGTTACGAGCAGTACTTC
.	TRBD1	TRBV2	TRBJ1-5	CASSSTGDSNQPQHF	TGTGCCAGCAGCTCGACAGGGGATAGCAATCAGCCCCAGCATTTT
few	TRBD2	TRBV10-3	TRBJ2-3	CATGTSGNTDTQYF	TGTGCCACCGGGACTAGCGGAAACACAGATACGCAGTATTTT
.	TRBD1	TRBV7-9	TRBJ1-2	CASSRTGGDGYTF	TGTGCCAGCAGCCGGACAGGGGGCGATGGCTACACCTTC
.	TRBD1	TRBV5-6	TRBJ2-2	CASSPGTARTGELFF	TGTGCCAGCAGCCCTGGGACAGCGAGAACCGGGGAGCTGTTTTTT
.	TRBD1	TRBV6-5	TRBJ1-2	CASSYSGTGLNYGYTF	TGTGCCAGCAGTTACTCCGGGACAGGGCTAAACTATGGCTACACCTTC
.	.	TRBV18	TRBJ2-1	CASSPILAQEQFF	TGTGCCAGCTCACCAATACTAGCCCAAGAGCAGTTCTTC
.	TRBD1	TRBV27	TRBJ2-7	CASSFTGGVLEQYF	TGTGCCAGCAGTTTCACAGGGGGCGTACTCGAGCAGTACTTC
few	.	TRBV19	TRBJ1-5	CASSTRIDTPQHF	TGTGCCAGTAGCACCAGGATTGATACGCCCCAGCATTTT
.	.	TRBV4-1	TRBJ2-7	CASSQDRSEPRYEQYF	TGCGCCAGCAGCCAAGATAGGAGTGAACCCCGCTACGAGCAGTACTTC
.	.	TRBV11-2	TRBJ2-7	CASSLGPQGRVTGEQYF	TGTGCCAGCAGCTTAGGGCCCCAGGGCAGGGTGACGGGCGAGCAGTACTTC
few	.	TRBV27	TRBJ1-4	CASSFRNEKLFF	TGTGCCAGCAGTTTCCGTAATGAAAAACTGTTTTTT
.	.	TRBV18	TRBJ2-7	CASSPRTVGQYF	TGTGCCAGCTCACCCCGGACAGTGGGGCAGTACTTC
.	.	TRBV5-1	TRBJ2-3	CASTGSFGVLADTQYF	TGCGCCAGCACCGGGAGTTTCGGGGTTTTGGCAGATACGCAGTATTTT
.	TRBD1	TRBV11-2	TRBJ2-7	CASRPTGVLYEQYF	TGTGCCAGCAGACCCACAGGGGTCCTCTACGAGCAGTACTTC
.	TRBD1	TRBV6-5	TRBJ1-5	CAPGDRDQPQHF	TGTGCCCCCGGGGACAGAGATCAGCCCCAGCATTTT
.	TRBD1	TRBV6-1	TRBJ1-1	CASIWTGGLAFF	TGTGCCAGCATCTGGACAGGGGGCTTGGCTTTCTTT
.	.	TRBV18	TRBJ1-1	CASSPKEEAFF	TGTGCCAGCTCACCCAAAGAGGAAGCTTTCTTT
.	.	TRBV5-1	TRBJ2-5	CASSFRETQYF	TGCGCCAGCAGCTTTCGAGAGACCCAGTACTTC
.	TRBD1	TRBV2	TRBJ2-7	CASSGQVSYEQYF	TGTGCCAGCAGCGGACAGGTTTCTTACGAGCAGTACTTC
.	.	TRBV30	TRBJ1-2	CAWSVSGRANYGYTF	TGTGCCTGGAGTGTAAGCGGACGGGCTAACTATGGCTACACCTTC